This T cell receptor beta chain was captured in a study of blood T cell repertoires in COVID-19. Using immunoSEQ multiplex PCR, the repertoire was profiled, and TCRdb retains in-frame clones only, with some absent. Of around 200,000 clones detected, over 75% appear once; the ten largest clones hold around 5.7%. This clone was found a few times. Germline V lookup: CDR1 SGHAT, CDR2 FQNNGV. This CDR3 has 16 residues. V lost 5 bases, J lost 5 bases, and 8 bases stayed unmatched. The sequence derives from an elderly man with acute or convalescent COVID-19. The specimen was peripheral blood. This chain links TRBV11-2 with TRBJ2-1, with TRBD2 identical over 11 bases. The CDR3 loop is CASSPTLAGVNNEQFF. The CDR3 DNA reads TGTGCCAGCAGCCCTACACTAGCGGGAGTAAACAATGAGCAGTTCTTC.